What follows is one T cell receptor (beta chain) and its context. Its specificity is unknown. The healthy adult donors were HIV-negative and reported no recent acute infections or vaccinations. The sample belongs to a study of shared clonotypes between healthy human individuals. Whole-study findings and limits: The sole specimen, blood, was sampled, and tissue repertoires likely differ.

The germline V gene encodes CDR1 MDHEN and CDR2 SYDVKM. Trimming took off 10 bases at V and 2 bases at J, with 20 bases between the two ends. The CDR3 length is 15 residues. Sequenced by immunoSEQ multiplex PCR; TCRdb stores in-frame clones only, minus some. The sample lists roughly 2.5 million clones; around 90% were seen once. The chain is built from TRBV28 and TRBJ1-1; D gene ambiguous. Source material: naive CD4+ T cells sorted from blood. Subset here: CD45RA+ positively selected. The clonotype originates from a man in his late teens or twenties in good health. The CDR3 region is CATVGPFGVNTEAFF. The CDR3 DNA is TGTGCCACCGTTGGACCCTTCGGAGTTAACACTGAAGCTTTCTTT.